A single sample is the source of the 27 T cell receptor beta chains below, sequenced in a study of blood T cells in healthy people across ages. A J-beta primer mix and a sample-barcoded 5' primer were used in a second PCR of about 7 to 12 cycles. One entry per CDR3 protein, called by TCRdb with MiXCR from the 5' RACE reads. The top ten clones hold 7.7% of a sample with about 1,500,000 distinct CDR3 sequences, roughly 27% of them seen once. Sequenced: blood. These receptors originate from a woman in her 30s in good health.

This clonotype has ten or more counts. V usage is TRBV7-2 and J usage is TRBJ1-5; D remains ambiguous. The V gene's germline CDR1 is SGHTA and CDR2 FQGNSA. Between the trimmed V and J ends, which lost 7 bases and 0 bases, there was a span of 10 bases. There are 14 residues in the CDR3. In nucleotides, the CDR3 is TGTGCCAGCACCCATGATTATAGCAATCAGCCCCAGCATTTT. It codes for CASTHDYSNQPQHF.

This chain links TRBV5-1 with TRBJ2-2; 12 bases match TRBD2. J was trimmed by 6 bases and V by 1 base; bases with no gene match: 4. The CDR3 totals 16 residues. Looked up from germline, CDR1 is SGHRS and CDR2 is YFSETQ. The CDR3 DNA is TGCGCCAGCAGCTTGTCCCCTAGCGGGAGGGCCGGGGAGCTGTTTTTT. It specifies CASSLSPSGRAGELFF.

This clonotype was counted a few times. CDR3 in DNA: TGCGCCAGCAGCTTGCTTCAAGGAGGGGCCCTGCACGAGCAGTACTTC. Protein sequence: CASSLLQGGALHEQYF. V is TRBV5-1 and J is TRBJ2-7, with D possibly being TRBD2 (6 bases). Germline-derived CDR1 and CDR2 are SGHRS and YFSETQ. Trimming removed 1 base at V and 5 bases at J, with 19 bases between. The CDR3 consists of 16 residues.

V usage is TRBV6-1 and J usage is TRBJ2-1; no firm D call. Germline CDR1 is MNHNS and CDR2 is SASEGT. The CDR3 loop spans 12 amino acids. Trimming cost V 0 bases and J 13 bases, with 10 bases left between them. The CDR3 nucleotides read TGTGCCAGCAGTGAAGCCCGGGCTCTACAGTTCTTC. As protein: CASSEARALQFF.

This clonotype was counted between two and nine times. The chain carries TRBV4-1 and TRBJ2-2; unclear D gene. The germline CDR1 and CDR2 sequences are MGHRA and YSYEKL. Trimming shortened V by 1 base and J by 4 bases, and 1 base separated the two germline ends. The CDR3 has 12 residues. DNA of the CDR3: TGCGCCAGCAGCCAAGTCACCGGGGAGCTGTTTTTT. This sequence encodes CASSQVTGELFF.

This clonotype has ten or more counts. The chain employs TRBV20-1 and TRBJ2-7; 7 bases map to TRBD1. Trimming cost V 6 bases and J 3 bases; bases outside gene matches: 11. The CDR3 spans 14 residues. CDR1 and CDR2 from the germline V gene are DFQATT and SNEGSKA (reference sequence). The CDR3 DNA reads as TGCAGTGCCGCCTCCGGGACAGAATACTACGAGCAGTACTTC. Its translation is CSAASGTEYYEQYF.

The table lists this clonotype with a few counts. V gene TRBV6-2 or TRBV6-3 combines with J gene TRBJ2-1; TRBD2 might be the D (5 bases). The CDR3 totals 12 residues. The germline V gene has CDR1 MNHEY and CDR2 SVGEGT. V lost 8 bases to trimming and J lost 8 bases, with 13 bases between them. CDR3 nucleotides: TGTGCCAGCCGCCAGGTGCGGGATGAGCAGTTCTTC. Translated: CASRQVRDEQFF.

This clonotype was recorded a few times. This chain connects TRBV15 to TRBJ1-1; D unresolved. The V end was cut by 1 base, the J end by 1 base, with 7 bases between. The CDR3 runs to 14 residues. Germline loops: CDR1 LNHNV, CDR2 YYDKDF (reference sequence). The CDR3 reads CATSRGGGNTEAFF. The CDR3 nucleotides read TGTGCCACCAGCAGAGGGGGAGGGAACACTGAAGCTTTCTTT.

The chain uses TRBV5-1 and TRBJ1-1; unclear D gene. Germline V CDR1 and CDR2: SGHRS, YFSETQ. V was trimmed by 0 bases and J by 1 base, leaving 10 bases between them. The CDR3 sequence is 15 residues long. CDR3 sequence (DNA): TGCGCCAGCAGCTTGGCCAGTCCGGGGAACACTGAAGCTTTCTTT. Its protein product is CASSLASPGNTEAFF.

The gene calls are TRBV29-1 and TRBJ2-3; 10 nucleotides align to TRBD2. The CDR3 extends over 16 amino acids. The V gene end was trimmed by 1 base and the J gene end by 9 bases; junction bases not matched to a gene: 13. Germline assignment: CDR1 SQVTM and CDR2 ANQGSEA. For the CDR3, the DNA is TGCAGCGTTGAAGTTGGTCTAGCGGGGGACCCTACCACGCAGTATTTT. It is translated as CSVEVGLAGDPTTQYF.

The chain joins TRBV25-1 to TRBJ2-7; possible D gene TRBD2, 5 bases. V was cut by 4 bases and J by 5 bases, with 12 bases left in between. The CDR3 has 13 residues. CDR1 is MGHDK and CDR2 is SYGVNS in the germline V gene. DNA for the CDR3: TGTGCCAGCAGTGGATGGGCGGGTAACGAGCAGTACTTC. Translating gives CASSGWAGNEQYF.

This clonotype was recorded at least ten times. The rearrangement uses TRBV29-1 and TRBJ2-5, with D perhaps TRBD2 (6 bases). Germline lookup yields CDR1 SQVTM and CDR2 ANQGSEA. Trimming took off 7 bases at V and 3 bases at J, with 15 bases between the two ends. The CDR3 is 13 amino acids. CDR3 nucleotide sequence: TGCAGCGCCCTCGGAGGGGACGAAGAGACCCAGTACTTC. Translating gives CSALGGDEETQYF.

This chain connects TRBV7-7 to TRBJ2-2; D not resolved. The CDR3 has 14 residues. The V gene's germline CDR1 is SSHAT and CDR2 FNYEAQ (reference sequence). Trimming took off 5 bases at V and 3 bases at J, with 10 bases between the two ends. Here the CDR3 reads CASSQHQDTGELFF. In DNA, the CDR3 is TGTGCCAGCAGCCAACATCAGGACACCGGGGAGCTGTTTTTT.

For this clonotype: Possible read error: a much larger clone is one base away. CDR3 sequence: CASSIVVANLQEQYF. Written as DNA, the CDR3 is TGTGCCAGCAGCATAGTGGTCGCAAACCTACAGGAGCAGTACTTC. The chain recombines TRBV7-3 with TRBJ2-5; maybe TRBD1 (5 bases). Trimming cost V 5 bases and J 11 bases, with 24 bases left between them. CDR1 and CDR2 from the germline V gene are SGHTA and FQGTGA. The CDR3 loop spans 15 amino acids.

This clonotype was seen a single time. J is TRBJ2-6 and V is TRBV7-7; 16 bases fit TRBD2. The CDR3 has 21 amino acids. Germline assignment: CDR1 SSHAT and CDR2 FNYEAQ (reference sequence). The J segment lost 0 bases and the V segment lost 5 bases, leaving 10 bases of the junction unmatched. CDR3 loop: CASSAGLAGGPLLSGANVLTF. The CDR3 nucleotides read TGTGCCAGCAGCGCGGGACTAGCGGGGGGGCCCCTGCTCTCTGGGGCCAACGTCCTGACTTTC.

This clonotype turned up a few times. The V and J genes are TRBV10-3 and TRBJ2-2, with D possibly TRBD2 on 5 matching bases. The V gene lost 0 bases and the J gene lost 0 bases, with 8 bases spanning the gap. The CDR3 length is 16 residues. The germline V gene has CDR1 ENHRY and CDR2 SYGVKD. The CDR3: CAISESAGANTGELFF. CDR3 nucleotides: TGTGCCATCAGTGAGTCAGCCGGGGCGAACACCGGGGAGCTGTTTTTT.

The sample holds a few counts of this clonotype. The junction and the germline gene differ at one end; a read error may be behind it. V is TRBV15 and J is TRBJ2-6; D tentatively reads TRBD1 or TRBD2 (5 bases each). The CDR3 has 15 amino acids. The germline V gene has CDR1 LNHNV and CDR2 YYDKDF (reference sequence). Here the CDR3 reads CATSGRTAGANVPTF. CDR3 bases: TGTGCCACCAGCGGCCGAACAGCCGGGGCCAACGTCCCGACTTTC.

The chain is built from TRBV6-2 or TRBV6-3 and TRBJ1-1; weak D call: TRBD1 (6 bases). CDR1 and CDR2 from the germline V gene are MNHEY and SVGEGT. The V end was cut by 7 bases, the J end by 5 bases, with 23 bases between. CDR3 size: 16 residues. The CDR3 spells CASTSCARGLGTEAFF. In nucleotides, the CDR3 is TGTGCCAGCACATCCTGTGCCCGGGGGCTTGGAACTGAAGCTTTCTTT.

This clonotype was observed many times. The chain links TRBV6-5 to TRBJ2-1; D ambiguous. This CDR3 is built from 16 residues. Germline V CDR1 and CDR2: MNHEY, SVGAGI. V was cut by 0 bases and J by 7 bases, with 16 bases left in between. The CDR3 is CASSYSTTRVPNEQFF. CDR3 nucleotide sequence: TGTGCCAGCAGTTACTCGACGACTCGGGTACCTAATGAGCAGTTCTTC.

This clonotype has just a few counts. This chain joins TRBV7-9 and TRBJ2-1, with 8 positions matching TRBD2. Germline assignment: CDR1 SEHNR and CDR2 FQNEAQ (reference sequence). There are 16 residues in the CDR3. The V segment lost 3 bases and the J segment 7 bases; nucleotides outside the gene matches: 11. The chain's CDR3 is CASSLKEREFGNEQFF. DNA for the CDR3: TGTGCCAGCAGCTTGAAGGAGCGGGAGTTCGGGAATGAGCAGTTCTTC.

The V and J genes are TRBV5-1 and TRBJ2-1, with 16 bases that match TRBD2. After removal of 3 bases from V and 3 bases from J, the junction contained 12 bases not matched to a gene. This CDR3 has 20 residues. Germline V CDR1 and CDR2: SGHRS, YFSETQ. The CDR3 nucleotides are TGCGCCAGCAGCTCCACAGGGACTAGCGGGAGGGCTCTGAGCTACAATGAGCAGTTCTTC. It specifies CASSSTGTSGRALSYNEQFF.

The V call is TRBV12-3 or TRBV12-4, the J call TRBJ2-7, with D maybe TRBD2 (6 bases). The CDR3 consists of 14 residues. Trimming took off 3 bases at V and 3 bases at J, with 12 bases between the two ends. In nucleotides, the CDR3 is TGTGCCAGCAGTTTGGGGGAGGCCCTCTACGAGCAGTACTTC. Its translation: CASSLGEALYEQYF.

The chain couples TRBV20-1 to TRBJ1-1; 9 bases match TRBD1. This CDR3 is 14 amino acids long. Trimming cost V 4 bases and J 3 bases; bases outside gene matches: 6. Germline V CDR1 and CDR2: DFQATT, SNEGSKA (reference sequence). This CDR3 is CSAIPGQGYTEAFF. CDR3 sequence (DNA): TGCAGTGCTATTCCGGGACAGGGATACACTGAAGCTTTCTTT.

DNA of the CDR3: TGTGCCAGCAGCAGACTAGCGGGAGTTTTCGAGCAGTACTTC. This sequence encodes CASSRLAGVFEQYF. This chain joins TRBV14 and TRBJ2-4, with TRBD2 matching 12 bases. The J call may be in error: the DNA end matches TRBJ2-7 better. Germline V lookup: CDR1 SGHDN, CDR2 FVKESK. This CDR3 comprises 14 residues.

The chain joins TRBV5-1 to TRBJ2-7; 8 bases agree with TRBD2. The CDR3 covers 15 residues. Germline values: CDR1 SGHRS, CDR2 YFSETQ. J was trimmed by 5 bases and V by 0 bases; bases with no gene match: 7. CDR3 protein: CASSLGGGSYDEQYF. The CDR3 bases are TGCGCCAGCAGCTTGGGCGGGGGGTCTTACGACGAGCAGTACTTC.

The chain employs TRBV20-1 and TRBJ1-1; tentative D call: TRBD1 (5 bases). Germline CDR1 DFQATT, CDR2 SNEGSKA (reference sequence). The CDR3 extends over 14 amino acids. Between the trimmed V and J ends, which lost 3 bases and 1 base, there was a span of 12 bases. In DNA, the CDR3 is TGCAGTGCTAGTTTCCAGGGTTCGAACACTGAAGCTTTCTTT. As protein: CSASFQGSNTEAFF.

Details on this clonotype: This may arise from a read error, as a much more abundant clone is one base away. The rearrangement joins TRBV10-3 to TRBJ2-1; 9 bases agree with TRBD2. The junction had 6 bases not matched to a gene; V was cut back by 2 bases and J by 7 bases. The CDR3 runs 15 residues. In germline, CDR1 is ENHRY, CDR2 SYGVKD. The CDR3 protein is CAISEPLAGRNEQFF. The CDR3 nucleotides read TGTGCCATCAGTGAGCCGCTAGCGGGACGGAATGAGCAGTTCTTC.